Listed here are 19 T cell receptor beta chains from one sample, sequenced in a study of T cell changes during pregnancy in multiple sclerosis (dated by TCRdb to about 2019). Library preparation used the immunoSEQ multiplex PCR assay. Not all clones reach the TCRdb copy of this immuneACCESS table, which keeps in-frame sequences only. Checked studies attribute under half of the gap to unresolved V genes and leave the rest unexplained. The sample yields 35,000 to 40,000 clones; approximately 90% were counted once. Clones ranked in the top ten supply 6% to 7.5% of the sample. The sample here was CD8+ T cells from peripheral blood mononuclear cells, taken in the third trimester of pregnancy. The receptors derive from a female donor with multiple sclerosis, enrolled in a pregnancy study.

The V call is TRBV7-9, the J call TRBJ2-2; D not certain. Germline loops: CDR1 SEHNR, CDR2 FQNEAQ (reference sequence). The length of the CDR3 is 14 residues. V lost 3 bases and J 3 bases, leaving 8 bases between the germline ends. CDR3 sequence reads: CASSFTDYTGELFF. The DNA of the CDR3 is TGTGCCAGCAGCTTTACCGACTACACCGGGGAGCTGTTTTTT.

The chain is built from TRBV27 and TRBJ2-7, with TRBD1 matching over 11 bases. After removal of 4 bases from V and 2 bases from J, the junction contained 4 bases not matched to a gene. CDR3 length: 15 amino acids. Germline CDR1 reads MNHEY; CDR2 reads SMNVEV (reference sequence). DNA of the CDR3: TGTGCCAGCAGTTGGACAGGGGGCCGCGCCTACGAGCAGTACTTC. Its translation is CASSWTGGRAYEQYF.

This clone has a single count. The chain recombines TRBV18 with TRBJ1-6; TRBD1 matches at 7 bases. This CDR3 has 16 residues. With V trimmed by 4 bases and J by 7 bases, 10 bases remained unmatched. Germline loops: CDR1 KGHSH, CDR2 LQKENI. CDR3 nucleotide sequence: TGTGCCAGCTCACTTCAGGGGGGCGCAGGAAATTCACCCCTCCACTTT. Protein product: CASSLQGGAGNSPLHF.

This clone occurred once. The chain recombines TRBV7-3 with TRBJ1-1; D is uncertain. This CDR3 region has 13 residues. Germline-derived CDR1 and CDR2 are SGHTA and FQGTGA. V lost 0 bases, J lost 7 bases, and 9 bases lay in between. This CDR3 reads CASSLTHASEAFF. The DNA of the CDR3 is TGTGCCAGCAGCTTAACCCATGCCAGTGAAGCTTTCTTT.

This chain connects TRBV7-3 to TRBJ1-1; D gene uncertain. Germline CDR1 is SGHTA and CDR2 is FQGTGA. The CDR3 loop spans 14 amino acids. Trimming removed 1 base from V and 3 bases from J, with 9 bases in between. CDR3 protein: CASSLIGEDTEAFF. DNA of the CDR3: TGTGCCAGCAGCTTAATCGGGGAGGACACTGAAGCTTTCTTT.

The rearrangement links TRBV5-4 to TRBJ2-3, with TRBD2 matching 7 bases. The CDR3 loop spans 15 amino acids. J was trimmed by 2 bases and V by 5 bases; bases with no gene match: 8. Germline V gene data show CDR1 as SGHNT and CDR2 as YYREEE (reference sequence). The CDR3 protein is CASSGAGSNTDTQYF. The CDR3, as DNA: TGTGCCAGCAGTGGAGCGGGATCAAACACAGATACGCAGTATTTT.

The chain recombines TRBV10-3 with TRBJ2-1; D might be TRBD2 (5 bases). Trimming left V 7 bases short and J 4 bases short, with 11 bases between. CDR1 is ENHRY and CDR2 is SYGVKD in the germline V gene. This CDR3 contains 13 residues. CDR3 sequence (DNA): TGTGCCATCACGGAGGCGGTGTACAATGAGCAGTTCTTC. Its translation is CAITEAVYNEQFF.

The CDR3 DNA reads as TGTGCCAGCGGACTCCTTGGACAGGACGACGAGCAGTACTTC. Its protein is CASGLLGQDDEQYF. The gene calls are TRBV6-5 and TRBJ2-7; TRBD1 aligns across 7 bases. V gave up 8 bases and J gave up 5 bases; unmatched junction bases: 12. CDR3 length equals 14 residues. CDR1 and CDR2 (germline): MNHEY, SVGAGI.

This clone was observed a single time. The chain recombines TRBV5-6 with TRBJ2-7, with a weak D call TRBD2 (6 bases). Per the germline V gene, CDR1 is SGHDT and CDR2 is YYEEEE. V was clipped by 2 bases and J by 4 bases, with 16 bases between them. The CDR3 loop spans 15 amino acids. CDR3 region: CASSFGDSTPYEQYF. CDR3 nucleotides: TGTGCCAGCAGCTTCGGGGACTCAACCCCATACGAGCAGTACTTC.

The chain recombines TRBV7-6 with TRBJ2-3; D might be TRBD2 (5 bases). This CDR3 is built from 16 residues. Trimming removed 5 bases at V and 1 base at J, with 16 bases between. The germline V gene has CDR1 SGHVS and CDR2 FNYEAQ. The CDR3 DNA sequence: TGTGCCAGCAGCCGACCCCAGAGGGCGGGCACAGATACGCAGTATTTT. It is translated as CASSRPQRAGTDTQYF.

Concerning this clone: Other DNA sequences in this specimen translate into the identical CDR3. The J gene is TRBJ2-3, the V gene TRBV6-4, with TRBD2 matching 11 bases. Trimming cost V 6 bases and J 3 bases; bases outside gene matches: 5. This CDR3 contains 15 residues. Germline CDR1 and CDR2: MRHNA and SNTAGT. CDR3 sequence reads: CASSRLAGGTDTQYF. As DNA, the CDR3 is TGTGCCAGCAGCCGCCTAGCGGGGGGAACAGATACGCAGTATTTT.

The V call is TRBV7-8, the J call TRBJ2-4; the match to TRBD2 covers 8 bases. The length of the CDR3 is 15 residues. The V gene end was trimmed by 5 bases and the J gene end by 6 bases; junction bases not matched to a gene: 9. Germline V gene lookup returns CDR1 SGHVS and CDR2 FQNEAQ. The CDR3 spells CASSAGGGPGNIQYF. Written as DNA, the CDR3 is TGTGCCAGCAGCGCAGGCGGGGGGCCTGGAAACATTCAGTACTTC.

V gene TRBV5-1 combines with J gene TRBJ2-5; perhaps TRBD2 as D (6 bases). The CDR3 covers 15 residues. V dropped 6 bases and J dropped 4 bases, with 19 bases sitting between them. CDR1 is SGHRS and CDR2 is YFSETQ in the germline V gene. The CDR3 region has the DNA TGCGCCAGCACCCAGGACCCTGGGACTTTAGAGACCCAGTACTTC. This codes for CASTQDPGTLETQYF.

In nucleotides, the CDR3 is TGTGCCAGCAGCCTAAACCCAGGGGGCGGAGAGCAGTACTTC. Amino acid sequence: CASSLNPGGGEQYF. The rearrangement links TRBV6-6 to TRBJ2-7, with TRBD1 matching 8 bases. In germline, CDR1 is MNHNY, CDR2 SVGAGI (reference sequence). The CDR3 is made up of 14 amino acids. The J segment lost 7 bases and the V segment lost 6 bases, leaving 11 bases of the junction unmatched.

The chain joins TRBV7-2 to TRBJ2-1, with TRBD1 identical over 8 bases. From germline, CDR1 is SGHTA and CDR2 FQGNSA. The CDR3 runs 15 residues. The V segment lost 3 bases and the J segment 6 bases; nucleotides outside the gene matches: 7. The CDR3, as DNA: TGTGCCAGCAGCTTCGGACAGGGTCTTAGCAATGAGCAGTTCTTC. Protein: CASSFGQGLSNEQFF.

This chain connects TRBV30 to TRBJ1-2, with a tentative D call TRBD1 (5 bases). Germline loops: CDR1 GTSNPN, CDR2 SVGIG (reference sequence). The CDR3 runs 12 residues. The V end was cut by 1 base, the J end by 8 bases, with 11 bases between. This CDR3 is CAWSGTGGGYTF. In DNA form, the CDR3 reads TGTGCCTGGAGTGGGACGGGGGGAGGCTACACCTTC.

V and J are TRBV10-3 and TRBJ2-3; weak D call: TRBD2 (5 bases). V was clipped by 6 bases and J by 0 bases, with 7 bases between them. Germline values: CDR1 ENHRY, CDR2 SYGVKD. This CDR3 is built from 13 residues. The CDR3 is CAIRTTSTDTQYF. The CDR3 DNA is TGTGCCATCAGGACTACTAGCACAGATACGCAGTATTTT.

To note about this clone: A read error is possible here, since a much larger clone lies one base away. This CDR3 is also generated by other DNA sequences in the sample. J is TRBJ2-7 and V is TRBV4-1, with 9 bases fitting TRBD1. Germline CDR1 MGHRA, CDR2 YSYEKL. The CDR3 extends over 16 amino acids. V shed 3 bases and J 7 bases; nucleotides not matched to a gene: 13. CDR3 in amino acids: CASSQGPGQGSWEQYF. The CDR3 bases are TGCGCCAGCAGCCAGGGACCGGGACAGGGATCATGGGAGCAGTACTTC.

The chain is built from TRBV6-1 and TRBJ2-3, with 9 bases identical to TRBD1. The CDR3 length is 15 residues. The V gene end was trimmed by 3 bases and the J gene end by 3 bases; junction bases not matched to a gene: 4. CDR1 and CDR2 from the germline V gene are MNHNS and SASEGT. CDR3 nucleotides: TGTGCCAGCAGTGAGGGGACAGGGCTAACAGATACGCAGTATTTT. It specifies CASSEGTGLTDTQYF.